This TCR beta chain was sequenced in a study of T cells in Graves' hyperthyroidism and ophthalmopathy. Study-wide results and limits: Most thyroid clonotypes with frequency above 0.001 were detected in blood.

At least ten counts were recorded for this clonotype. Its antigen is undetermined. Across 18 months, stable Graves' hyperthyroidism was marked by no progression to ophthalmopathy. The source material, RNA transcripts, was used to amplify TCR beta CDR3 regions. The study used the HTBI primer set for a first-round RT-PCR of the TCR CDR3. TCRdb re-called the multiplex PCR reads with MiXCR, one entry per CDR3 protein. The sample records more than 550,000 distinct CDR3 sequences, 15% to 20% being singletons. The clonotype was recovered from a man aged 50 to 59 with Graves' hyperthyroidism. The specimen sequenced was blood.

CDR3 protein: CASRAPGLAPHEQFF. The CDR3 nucleotides read TGTGCCAGCAGGGCACCGGGACTAGCGCCTCATGAGCAGTTCTTC. The chain recombines TRBV2 with TRBJ2-1; 10 bases agree with TRBD2. V lost 6 bases and J lost 8; bases outside the gene matches: 10. The CDR3 has 15 amino acids. Germline loops: CDR1 SNHLY, CDR2 FYNNEI. Variable domain in full (rest from reference TRBV2 and TRBJ2-1): EPEVTQTPSHQVTQMGQEVILRCVPISNHLYFYWYRQILGQKVEFLVSFYNNEISEKSEIFDDQFSVERPDGSNFTLKIRSTKLEDSAMYFCASRAPGLAPHEQFFGPGTRLTVL.